The 31 T cell receptor beta chains reported below all come from one sample, sequenced in a study of blood T cell repertoires in COVID-19. This table comes from immunoSEQ multiplex PCR, and its TCRdb copy is limited to in-frame clones, with some not included. The sample yields roughly 200,000 clones, 80% to 90% seen once. The sample comprised peripheral blood. The receptors derive from a human donor in a cohort sampled during active COVID-19.

This clone was observed once. J is TRBJ1-2 and V is TRBV7-8; TRBD1 agrees at 7 bases. V dropped 5 bases and J dropped 7; count of bases not matched to a gene: 7. Germline values: CDR1 SGHVS, CDR2 FQNEAQ. CDR3 length: 13 residues. The CDR3 sequence: CASSGTVSRGYTF. Here the CDR3 DNA reads TGTGCCAGCAGCGGGACAGTCAGTCGTGGCTACACCTTC.

As regards this clone: The same CDR3 is also encoded by other DNA sequences in this sample. The rearrangement uses TRBV4-1 and TRBJ2-7; D is undetermined. Germline values: CDR1 MGHRA, CDR2 YSYEKL. Trimming stripped 0 bases from V and 4 bases from J, with 10 bases between. CDR3 length: 14 amino acids. CDR3 nucleotides: TGCGCCAGCAGCCAAGACGGCCAGGCGTACGAGCAGTACTTC. It specifies CASSQDGQAYEQYF.

The chain is built from TRBV11-2 and TRBJ2-1, with 13 bases identical to TRBD2. Germline V gene sequence: CDR1 SGHAT, CDR2 FQNNGV. The CDR3 contains 14 residues. The ends lost 7 bases at V and 5 bases at J; junction bases unmatched: 2. The CDR3 spells CASKTSGRDNEQFF. CDR3 nucleotides: TGTGCCAGCAAAACTAGCGGGAGGGACAATGAGCAGTTCTTC.

For this clone: One end of the junction fails to match germline, which may point to a read error. The chain is built from TRBV2 and TRBJ2-1; 13 bases are a match to TRBD2. This CDR3 comprises 19 residues. The germline CDR1 and CDR2 sequences are SNHLY and FYNNEI. CDR3 nucleotides: TGTGCCAGCAGGGAAGGACTAGCGGGAGTGCCATCCTCAAACAATGAGCAGTTCTTC. Translation: CASREGLAGVPSSNNEQFF. Full variable domain (rest looked up from reference TRBV2 and TRBJ2-1): EPEVTQTPSHQVTQMGQEVILRCVPISNHLYFYWYRQILGQKVEFLVSFYNNEISEKSEIFDDQFSVERPDGSNFTLKIRSTKLEDSAMYFCASREGLAGVPSSNNEQFFGPGTRLTVL.

V and J are TRBV30 and TRBJ2-5, with D tentatively TRBD1 (5 bases). Germline V lookup: CDR1 GTSNPN, CDR2 SVGIG (reference sequence). The CDR3 consists of 13 residues. Trimming cost V 0 bases and J 5 bases, with 10 bases left between them. The CDR3 loop reads CAWSVQGVETQYF. CDR3 DNA: TGTGCCTGGAGTGTACAAGGGGTGGAGACCCAGTACTTC.

The chain joins TRBV19 to TRBJ1-3; D is perhaps TRBD1 (6 bases). The CDR3 extends over 14 amino acids. Germline-derived CDR1 and CDR2 are LNHDA and SQIVND (reference sequence). Trimming took 7 bases from V and 5 from J, leaving 15 bases between them. The CDR3 region is CASTTGTLRNTIYF. CDR3 coding DNA: TGTGCCAGTACCACAGGGACACTTCGAAACACCATATATTTT.

The gene calls are TRBV18 and TRBJ1-2; a possible D gene is TRBD1 (5 bases). The CDR3 spans 19 residues. CDR1 is KGHSH, CDR2 LQKENI, per germline. V was clipped by 1 base and J by 4 bases, with 25 bases between them. CDR3 loop: CASSPLFRTSELKTYGYTF. The DNA for the CDR3 is TGTGCCAGCTCACCACTCTTCCGGACATCCGAGCTGAAGACCTATGGCTACACCTTC.

The J gene is TRBJ2-3, the V gene TRBV4-2; 7 bases map to TRBD2. Germline CDR1 LGHNA, CDR2 YNFKEQ. The CDR3 covers 18 residues. J lost 2 bases, V lost 1 base, and 12 bases had no gene match. The CDR3: CASSQVASGGPNTDTQYF. The CDR3 coding sequence is TGTGCCAGCAGCCAAGTGGCGTCGGGAGGCCCTAACACAGATACGCAGTATTTT.

V and J are TRBV5-4 and TRBJ2-7; TRBD1 agrees at 7 bases. Germline V gene sequence: CDR1 SGHNT, CDR2 YYREEE (reference sequence). CDR3 length equals 14 residues. Trimming cost V 0 bases and J 6 bases; bases outside gene matches: 6. DNA for the CDR3: TGTGCCAGCAGCTTGGAACAGGGGAGTCGCGAGCAGTACTTC. This codes for CASSLEQGSREQYF. The entire variable domain, with the rest obtained from reference TRBV5-4 and TRBJ2-7, is as follows: ETGVTQSPTHLIKTRGQQVTLRCSSQSGHNTVSWYQQALGQGPQFIFQYYREEENGRGNFPPRFSGLQFPNYSSELNVNALELDDSALYLCASSLEQGSREQYFGPGTRLTVT.

The chain links TRBV7-2 to TRBJ2-5; TRBD2 matches at 7 bases. Per germline, CDR1 SGHTA and CDR2 FQGNSA. V lost 6 bases, J lost 5 bases, and 6 bases stayed unmatched. This CDR3 has 13 residues. This CDR3 reads CASRPTSRETQYF. The CDR3 nucleotides read TGTGCCAGCAGACCGACTAGCCGCGAGACCCAGTACTTC. The entire variable domain, with the rest obtained from reference TRBV7-2 and TRBJ2-5, is as follows: GAGVSQSPSNKVTEKGKDVELRCDPISGHTALYWYRQSLGQGLEFLIYFQGNSAPDKSGLPSDRFSAERTGGSVSTLTIQRTQQEDSAVYLCASRPTSRETQYFGPGTRLLVL.

The chain carries TRBV28 and TRBJ2-7; D gene unclear. This CDR3 has 13 residues. Germline V lookup: CDR1 MDHEN, CDR2 SYDVKM. Trimming took 11 bases from V and 2 from J, leaving 16 bases between them. Here the CDR3 DNA reads TGTGCCTCCAGAGGTGACCCTACCTACGAGCAGTACTTC. It encodes CASRGDPTYEQYF.

J is TRBJ2-5 and V is TRBV2; 8 bases fit TRBD2. The CDR3 is made up of 17 amino acids. Germline V gene sequence: CDR1 SNHLY, CDR2 FYNNEI. Germline trimming cut 4 bases from V and 3 bases from J; bases unmatched to any gene: 13. The CDR3 DNA reads TGTGCCAGCAGTGGCCCCCGGTCTGCGCGGGGGGAAGAGACCCAGTACTTC. It is translated as CASSGPRSARGEETQYF.

This rearrangement joins TRBV7-9 to TRBJ2-2; the match to TRBD2 covers 10 bases. With 7 bases clipped from V and 2 bases from J, the junction kept 7 bases outside the gene matches. Looked up from germline, CDR1 is SEHNR and CDR2 is FQNEAQ (reference sequence). CDR3 length: 16 amino acids. The CDR3 sequence: CASNLRTSGNTGELFF. CDR3 DNA: TGTGCCAGCAACCTACGGACTAGCGGCAACACCGGGGAGCTGTTTTTT. The full variable domain, completed using reference TRBV7-9 and TRBJ2-2, is DTGVSQNPRHKITKRGQNVTFRCDPISEHNRLYWYRQTLGQGPEFLTYFQNEAQLEKSRLLSDRFSAERPKGSFSTLEIQRTEQGDSAMYLCASNLRTSGNTGELFFGEGSRLTVL.

This chain links TRBV19 with TRBJ2-7; D unresolved. Germline CDR1 reads LNHDA; CDR2 reads SQIVND (reference sequence). Trimming took off 2 bases at V and 5 bases at J, with 10 bases between the two ends. The CDR3 has 13 amino acids. The CDR3 DNA follows: TGTGCCAGTAGTATATTCTCGTCGGACGAGCAGTACTTC. Translation: CASSIFSSDEQYF.

This clone came up many times. The CDR3 DNA reads as TGTGCCAGCCTGAAGGGAGGCACCTCCTACGAGCAGTACTTC. It translates to CASLKGGTSYEQYF. The V gene is TRBV6-6, the J gene TRBJ2-7; D may be TRBD2 (6 bases). CDR1 is MNHNY and CDR2 is SVGAGI in the germline V gene (reference sequence). The CDR3 runs 14 residues. Trimming removed 8 bases at V and 0 bases at J, with 14 bases between.

This chain connects TRBV4-1 to TRBJ2-7; 12 bases match TRBD2. The CDR3 length is 18 residues. The germline CDR1 and CDR2 sequences are MGHRA and YSYEKL. With V trimmed by 3 bases and J by 6 bases, 15 bases remained unmatched. The CDR3 bases are TGCGCCAGCAGCCAGGCTAGCGGGAGGGCCGACTCCTTACGCGAGCAGTACTTC. It specifies CASSQASGRADSLREQYF.

This clone turned up a few times. The chain joins TRBV5-1 to TRBJ2-1; tentative D call: TRBD2 (7 bases). CDR1 and CDR2 (germline): SGHRS, YFSETQ. The CDR3 spans 14 residues. V dropped 6 bases and J dropped 0 bases, with 10 bases sitting between them. DNA of the CDR3: TGCGCCAGCAAGGGGGGGCCCTCCTACAATGAGCAGTTCTTC. Its protein product is CASKGGPSYNEQFF.

This clone has only one observation. The chain joins TRBV29-1 to TRBJ2-3, with D possibly matching TRBD1 (5 bases). Trimming removed 4 bases at V and 1 base at J, with 15 bases between. Per the germline V gene, CDR1 is SQVTM and CDR2 is ANQGSEA. The CDR3 contains 15 residues. The CDR3 region is CSVASTARGTDTQYF. Here the CDR3 DNA reads TGCAGCGTTGCCTCGACAGCCAGGGGCACAGATACGCAGTATTTT.

This clone was observed a single time. The genes are TRBV30 and TRBJ2-5; tentative D call: TRBD1 (6 bases). This CDR3 is 15 amino acids long. The germline V and J ends were trimmed by 3 bases and 5 bases, with 19 bases remaining between them. The germline V gene has CDR1 GTSNPN and CDR2 SVGIG (reference sequence). CDR3 DNA sequence: TGTGCCTGGAGCCACGGGACAAACAATGCGGAGACCCAGTACTTC. Its protein is CAWSHGTNNAETQYF. Together with reference TRBV30 and TRBJ2-5, the CDR3 gives the full variable domain: SQTIHQWPATLVQPVGSPLSLECTVEGTSNPNLYWYRQAAGRGLQLLFYSVGIGQISSEVPQNLSASRPQDRQFILSSKKLLLSDSGFYLCAWSHGTNNAETQYFGPGTRLLVL.

The rearrangement uses TRBV18 and TRBJ2-7; TRBD1 aligns across 8 bases. CDR1 KGHSH and CDR2 LQKENI come from the germline V gene. This CDR3 is 16 amino acids long. Trimming cost V 0 bases and J 4 bases; bases outside gene matches: 8. The CDR3 DNA follows: TGTGCCAGCTCACCACCGGTCTCGACAGGGGTGTACGAGCAGTACTTC. Translating gives CASSPPVSTGVYEQYF. Using reference TRBV18 and TRBJ2-7 for the parts outside the CDR3, the full variable domain is NAGVMQNPRHLVRRRGQEARLRCSPMKGHSHVYWYRQLPEEGLKFMVYLQKENIIDESGMPKERFSAEFPKEGPSILRIQQVVRGDSAAYFCASSPPVSTGVYEQYFGPGTRLTVT.

The chain couples TRBV7-6 to TRBJ2-1; 8 nucleotides match TRBD2. CDR1 and CDR2 from the germline V gene are SGHVS and FNYEAQ. This CDR3 region has 16 residues. The ends lost 6 bases at V and 2 bases at J; junction bases unmatched: 9. As DNA, the CDR3 is TGTGCCAGCAGTCCGGGCGGGAGGATGACCTACAATGAGCAGTTCTTC. Translation: CASSPGGRMTYNEQFF.

The CDR3 nucleotides are TGTGCCAGCAGTTTATACGCCCTCACAAGCACAGATACGCAGTATTTT. It yields the protein CASSLYALTSTDTQYF. This sequence joins TRBV28 and TRBJ2-3, with D unresolved. Germline CDR1 is MDHEN and CDR2 is SYDVKM. The CDR3 contains 16 residues. V shed 1 base and J shed 0 bases, with 11 bases lying between them.

CDR3 loop: CASSLRTDNEKLFF. CDR3 DNA sequence: TGCGCCAGCAGCTTAAGGACAGACAATGAAAAACTGTTTTTT. V and J are TRBV5-1 and TRBJ1-4; perhaps TRBD1 as D (6 bases). The germline V and J ends were trimmed by 2 bases and 5 bases, with 10 bases remaining between them. The CDR3 runs to 14 residues. Germline lookup yields CDR1 SGHRS and CDR2 YFSETQ.

The chain links TRBV30 to TRBJ2-7; D possibly corresponds to TRBD1 (5 bases). V was pared by 5 bases and J by 0 bases, with 5 bases between. CDR3 length: 11 amino acids. Germline lookup yields CDR1 GTSNPN and CDR2 SVGIG (reference sequence). The CDR3 coding sequence is TGTGCCTGGGACAGCTCCTACGAGCAGTACTTC. This sequence encodes CAWDSSYEQYF.

The chain employs TRBV10-3 and TRBJ2-5; 8 nucleotides match TRBD2. CDR3 length: 14 amino acids. With V trimmed by 7 bases and J by 3 bases, 7 bases remained unmatched. CDR1 and CDR2 from the germline V gene are ENHRY and SYGVKD. The DNA of the CDR3 is TGTGCCATCAAGGAGCGGGAGTGGGAAGAGACCCAGTACTTC. Protein: CAIKEREWEETQYF.

The chain links TRBV29-1 to TRBJ1-2; 8 positions agree with TRBD1. The CDR3 loop spans 15 amino acids. Looked up from germline, CDR1 is SQVTM and CDR2 is ANQGSEA. J was trimmed by 5 bases and V by 2 bases; bases with no gene match: 10. Here the CDR3 DNA reads TGCAGCGTTGAAACCGGGACAGGAAGAACATATGGCTACACCTTC. This encodes CSVETGTGRTYGYTF.

This sequence joins TRBV29-1 and TRBJ2-7, with TRBD2 identical over 8 bases. Unmatched junction bases numbered 8, after V lost 3 bases and J lost 4 bases. The CDR3 is made up of 14 amino acids. Germline CDR1 SQVTM, CDR2 ANQGSEA. For the CDR3, the DNA is TGCAGCGTTGATTTGCGGGAGGCCCCTTACGAGCAGTACTTC. Translation: CSVDLREAPYEQYF.

This chain links TRBV5-4 with TRBJ2-2; TRBD2 might be the D (6 bases). The V gene lost 7 bases and the J gene lost 2 bases, with 18 bases spanning the gap. The CDR3 totals 16 residues. From germline, CDR1 is SGHNT and CDR2 YYREEE (reference sequence). The CDR3 protein is CASRPGGTANTGELFF. As DNA, the CDR3 is TGTGCCAGCCGTCCTGGCGGGACGGCTAACACCGGGGAGCTGTTTTTT.

This clone was found a few times. The V gene is TRBV11-2, the J gene TRBJ1-5; D is ambiguous. CDR1 is SGHAT, CDR2 FQNNGV, per germline. V gave up 0 bases and J gave up 5 bases, with 11 bases separating them. CDR3 length: 15 residues. This chain's CDR3 is CASSLDGRIHQPQHF. CDR3 sequence (DNA): TGTGCCAGCAGCTTAGACGGGAGAATCCATCAGCCCCAGCATTTT.

This chain connects TRBV29-1 to TRBJ1-1; 9 nucleotides match TRBD1. With V trimmed by 7 bases and J by 6 bases, 9 bases remained unmatched. CDR3 length: 13 residues. Germline V gene data show CDR1 as SQVTM and CDR2 as ANQGSEA. CDR3 bases: TGCAGCGCCGAGGGACAGGGCTTCGCTGAAGCTTTCTTT. Protein product: CSAEGQGFAEAFF.

V and J are TRBV18 and TRBJ2-3; 9 bases fit TRBD2. Germline trimming cut 8 bases from V and 5 bases from J; bases unmatched to any gene: 20. The CDR3 runs 18 residues. CDR1 is KGHSH, CDR2 LQKENI, per germline. The DNA for the CDR3 is TGTGCCAGCACCCTCTCTTGGGGGACTAGCACTTCCATAGATACGCAGTATTTT. It yields the protein CASTLSWGTSTSIDTQYF. The variable domain in full, with the rest retrieved from reference TRBV18 and TRBJ2-3, is NAGVMQNPRHLVRRRGQEARLRCSPMKGHSHVYWYRQLPEEGLKFMVYLQKENIIDESGMPKERFSAEFPKEGPSILRIQQVVRGDSAAYFCASTLSWGTSTSIDTQYFGPGTRLTVL.